What follows describes a single T cell receptor beta chain. This sample was taken from a study of T-cell reconstitution after alpha-beta-depleted transplantation in children. Unique molecular identifiers were used to barcode this TCRbeta library. From the PCR reads, TCRdb called clonotypes with MiXCR, one entry per CDR3 protein. Found here are 400,000 to 500,000 distinct CDR3 sequences, roughly 11% of them singletons; the top ten hold roughly 5.1%. The CDR3 is 13 residues long. V was clipped by 4 bases and J by 9 bases; unmatched bases: 6. The clonotype originates from a human donor who donated a stem cell graft to a child with acute myeloid leukemia. The specimen comprised PBMCs from the stem cell graft donor, sampled from the stem cell graft. The chain carries TRBV12-3 or TRBV12-4 and TRBJ2-1; 7 positions agree with TRBD1. The CDR3, as DNA: TGTGCCAGCAGTTCACAGGGGAGTGGTGAGCAGTTCTTC. Encoded protein: CASSSQGSGEQFF.